The clone carrying this T cell receptor beta chain was recorded a few times. These data are taken from a study of blood T cell repertoires in COVID-19. The data were produced by immunoSEQ multiplex PCR, yet TCRdb's version contains in-frame clones alone and is incomplete. The sample carries approximately 130,000 clones, roughly 69% recorded once. The sequence derives from a woman aged 70-85 years with acute or convalescent COVID-19. Sequencing was done on a sample of peripheral blood.

The CDR3 spells CAISESGGPNEKLFF. The DNA for the CDR3 is TGTGCCATCAGTGAGTCGGGGGGTCCTAATGAAAAACTGTTTTTT. This chain uses TRBV10-3 with TRBJ1-4; tentative D call: TRBD1 (5 bases). The CDR3 covers 15 residues. Germline V CDR1 and CDR2: ENHRY, SYGVKD. V was trimmed by 0 bases and J by 3 bases, leaving 8 bases between them.